A selection of T cell receptor beta chains follows, all from one sample in a study of identical twins. TCRdb reanalysed the 5' RACE reads using MiXCR and keeps one entry per CDR3 protein. The profile shows 650,000 to 800,000 distinct CDR3 sequences, about 9.4% of them singletons. These data also formed part of another study, on yellow fever vaccine responses in identical twins.

The sequencing sample was made of PBMCs. These receptors originate from a woman under 30 in good health. Each CDR3 is given with its conserved first and last residue. Each record gives: J gene, V gene, D gene, CDR3 protein. D genes are given only for firm matches.

TRBJ2-3 | TRBV28 | . | CASSFGGTGPDTQYF
TRBJ1-5 | TRBV15 | . | CATSRLNQGNQPQHF
TRBJ2-7 | TRBV27 | TRBD1 | CASRATGGRDEQYF
TRBJ2-1 | TRBV29-1 | . | CSVEVPPRAYEQFF
TRBJ2-7 | TRBV4-1 | TRBD1 | CASSRISGTDGVEQYF
TRBJ2-1 | TRBV24-1 | . | CATSDGLLTGRHNEQFF
TRBJ2-2 | TRBV7-2 | . | CASSLEIGRSGELFF
TRBJ2-3 | TRBV5-1 | TRBD2 | CASSPYGLAGGTDTQYF
TRBJ2-1 | TRBV5-1 | . | CASSLDAASSYNEQFF
TRBJ1-6 | TRBV6-1 | TRBD1 | CASSTPRDSGSPLHF
TRBJ2-7 | TRBV29-1 | . | CSVRDQRAYEQYF
TRBJ2-5 | TRBV20-1 | TRBD2 | CSARGLAGAETQYF
TRBJ2-2 | TRBV4-1 | TRBD1 | CASSLPRTGENTGELFF
TRBJ1-1 | TRBV7-9 | . | CASSLQTDWTEAFF
TRBJ2-4 | TRBV11-2 | . | CASSLELVAKNIQYF
TRBJ2-2 | TRBV6-2/TRBV6-3 | . | CASRPAANTGELFF
TRBJ2-2 | TRBV12-3/TRBV12-4 | . | CASRLDRTGELFF
TRBJ2-1 | TRBV12-3/TRBV12-4 | TRBD2 | CASSGGGDYNEQFF
TRBJ2-1 | TRBV29-1 | TRBD1 | CSVFPGQGFYNEQFF
TRBJ2-1 | TRBV10-1 | TRBD2 | CASSEVAGAGVFFNEQFF
TRBJ2-7 | TRBV20-1 | TRBD1 | CSARSGTGYEQYF
TRBJ1-1 | TRBV15 | TRBD1 | CATSTPGTGGENTEAFF
TRBJ2-1 | TRBV4-2 | TRBD2 | CASIHRGPSGYNEQFF
TRBJ2-7 | TRBV20-1 | TRBD2 | CSARGTSGIYEQYF
TRBJ2-1 | TRBV4-1 | . | CASNPGGYNEQFF
TRBJ2-1 | TRBV11-2 | . | CASSQSQVSYNEQFF
TRBJ2-3 | TRBV15 | . | CATSRERQGSTDTQYF
TRBJ2-7 | TRBV7-9 | TRBD1 | CASSFTGESQYF
TRBJ2-1 | TRBV29-1 | . | CSVVGPGLPPEFF
TRBJ2-5 | TRBV12-3/TRBV12-4 | TRBD2 | CASSFYGLAGSQETQYF
TRBJ1-4 | TRBV25-1 | . | CASSEWREDEKLFF
TRBJ1-4 | TRBV6-5 | . | CASSFPGEKLFF
TRBJ2-7 | TRBV6-2/TRBV6-3 | . | CASSYPIDLRLYEQYF
TRBJ2-1 | TRBV24-1 | . | CATSVLYPPYNEQFF
TRBJ2-1 | TRBV6-5 | TRBD2 | CASSYAPKRGGRNEQFF
TRBJ1-2 | TRBV15 | TRBD1 | CATSPRTGGVFYGYTF
TRBJ2-7 | TRBV14 | . | CASSQDFGAQGDSPYEQYF
TRBJ1-2 | TRBV29-1 | . | CSVELAQGRDGYTF
TRBJ2-7 | TRBV29-1 | . | CSVEVTGLYEQYF
TRBJ2-1 | TRBV7-9 | . | CASSPRGMNEQFF
TRBJ2-7 | TRBV6-6 | . | CASSPTGDYEQYF
TRBJ1-6 | TRBV27 | TRBD1 | CASSFDRGNSPLHF
TRBJ2-5 | TRBV29-1 | . | CSIMGAPGETQYF